This T cell receptor beta chain was recorded in a study of response to subunit inactivated influenza vaccine. Germline V gene sequence: CDR1 LGHNA, CDR2 YSLEER. The V and J ends lost 0 bases and 0 bases, in that order; junction bases with no gene match: 10. The CDR3 covers 19 residues. A few counts support this clonotype. MiXCR, run by TCRdb on the RT-PCR reads, gives a single entry per CDR3 protein. The sample gives about 540,000 distinct CDR3 sequences, 20% to 25% of which show up once; 2.8% is in the top ten. This sample also appeared in a second study, on T cells expressing NK-cell markers. This second study says: Template switching by 5'RACE with UMIs generated the TCR beta cDNA. Repertoires of TCR beta were obtained from T cells sorted as CD3+CD56+NKG2C+, CD3+CD56+NKG2C- and CD3+CD56-NKG2C+. Several of the experiments relied on an anti-gamma-delta TCR antibody so that only alpha-beta TCR T cells were sorted. As a fraction of CD8+ T cells, dominant NKG2C+ clonotypes reached roughly 1.0-7.0% in 5 to 7 donors. The CD3+CD56-NKG2C+ fraction of several donors was also led by these clonotypes.

The chain links TRBV4-3 to TRBJ2-1; 8 positions agree with TRBD2. Source: CD4+ T cells sorted from PBMCs, taken roughly 13 days after vaccination. The TCR comes from a man aged 50 or older who received an inactivated influenza vaccine. CDR3 sequence: CASSQEVAGRPSSYNEQFF. CDR3 bases: TGCGCCAGCAGCCAAGAAGTAGCGGGAAGACCAAGCTCCTACAATGAGCAGTTCTTC.